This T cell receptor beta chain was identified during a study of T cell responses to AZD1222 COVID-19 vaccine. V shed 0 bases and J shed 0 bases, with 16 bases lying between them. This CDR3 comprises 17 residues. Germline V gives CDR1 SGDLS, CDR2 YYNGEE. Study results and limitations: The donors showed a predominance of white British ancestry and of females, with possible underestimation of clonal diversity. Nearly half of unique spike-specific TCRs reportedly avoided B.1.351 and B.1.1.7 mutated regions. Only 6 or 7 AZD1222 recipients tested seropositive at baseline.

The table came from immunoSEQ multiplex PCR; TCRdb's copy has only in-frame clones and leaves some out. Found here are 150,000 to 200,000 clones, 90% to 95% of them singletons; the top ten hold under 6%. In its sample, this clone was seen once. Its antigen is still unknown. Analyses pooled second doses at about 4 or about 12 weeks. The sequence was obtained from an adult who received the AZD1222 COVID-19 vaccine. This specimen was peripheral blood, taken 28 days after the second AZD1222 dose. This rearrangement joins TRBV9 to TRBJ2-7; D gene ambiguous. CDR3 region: CASSVVSNPRGSYEQYF. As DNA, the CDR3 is TGTGCCAGCAGCGTAGTCTCGAATCCCCGCGGCTCCTACGAGCAGTACTTC.